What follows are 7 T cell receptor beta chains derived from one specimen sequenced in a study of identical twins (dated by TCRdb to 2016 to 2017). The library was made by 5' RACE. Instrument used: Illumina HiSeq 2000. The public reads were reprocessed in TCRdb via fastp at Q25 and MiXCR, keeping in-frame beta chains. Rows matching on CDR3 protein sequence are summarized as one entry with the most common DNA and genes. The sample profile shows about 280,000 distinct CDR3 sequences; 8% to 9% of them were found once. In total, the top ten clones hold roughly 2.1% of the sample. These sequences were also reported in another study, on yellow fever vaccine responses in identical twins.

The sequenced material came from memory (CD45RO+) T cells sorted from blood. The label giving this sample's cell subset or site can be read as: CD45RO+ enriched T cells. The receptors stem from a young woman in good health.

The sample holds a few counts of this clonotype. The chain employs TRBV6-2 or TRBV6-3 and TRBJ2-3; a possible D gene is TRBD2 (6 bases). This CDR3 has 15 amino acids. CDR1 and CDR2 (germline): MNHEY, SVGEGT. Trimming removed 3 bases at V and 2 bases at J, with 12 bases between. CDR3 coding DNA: TGTGCCAGCAGTTATGCGGGGTACCCCACAGATACGCAGTATTTT. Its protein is CASSYAGYPTDTQYF.

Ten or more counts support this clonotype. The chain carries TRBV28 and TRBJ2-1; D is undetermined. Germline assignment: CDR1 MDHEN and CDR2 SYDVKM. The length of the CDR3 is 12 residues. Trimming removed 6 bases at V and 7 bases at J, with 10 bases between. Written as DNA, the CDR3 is TGTGCCAGCAGCCCCCGTTTAAATGAGCAGTTCTTC. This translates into CASSPRLNEQFF.

CDR3 in amino acids: CASSRRDREAQNEQFF. For the CDR3, the DNA is TGTGCCAGCAGCCGCCGGGACAGGGAGGCCCAAAATGAGCAGTTCTTC. The chain is built from TRBV2 and TRBJ2-1; 9 nucleotides match TRBD1. Per germline, CDR1 SNHLY and CDR2 FYNNEI. The V segment lost 6 bases and the J segment 7 bases; nucleotides outside the gene matches: 13. The CDR3 runs 16 residues.

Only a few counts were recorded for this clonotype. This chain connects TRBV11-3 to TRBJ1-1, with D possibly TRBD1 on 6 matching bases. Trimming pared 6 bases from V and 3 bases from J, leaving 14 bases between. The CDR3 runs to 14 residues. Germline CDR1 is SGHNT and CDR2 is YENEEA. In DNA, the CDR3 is TGTGCCAGCAGATATACAGGGCGAGACACTGAAGCTTTCTTT. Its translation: CASRYTGRDTEAFF.

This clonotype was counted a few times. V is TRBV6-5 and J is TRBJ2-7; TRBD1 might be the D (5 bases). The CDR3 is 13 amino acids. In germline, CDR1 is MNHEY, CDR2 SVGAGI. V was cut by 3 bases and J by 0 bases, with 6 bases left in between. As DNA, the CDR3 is TGTGCCAGCAGTTATGGGGCCTCCTACGAGCAGTACGTC. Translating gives CASSYGASYEQYV.

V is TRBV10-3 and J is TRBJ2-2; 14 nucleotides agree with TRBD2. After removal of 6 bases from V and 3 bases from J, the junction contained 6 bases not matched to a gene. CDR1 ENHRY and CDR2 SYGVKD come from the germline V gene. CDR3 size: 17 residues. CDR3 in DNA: TGTGCCATCAGGTCACGACTAGCGGGGGGGGACACCGGGGAGCTGTTTTTT. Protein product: CAIRSRLAGGDTGELFF.

CDR3 in DNA: TGTGCCAGCTCACCAGCAGGGGATCACGAGCAGTACGTC. It codes for CASSPAGDHEQYV. The chain joins TRBV18 to TRBJ2-7; possible D gene TRBD1, 6 bases. The CDR3 is made up of 13 amino acids. V lost 2 bases, J lost 5 bases, and 10 bases lay in between. CDR1 is KGHSH and CDR2 is LQKENI in the germline V gene.